The source of this T cell receptor beta chain is a study of shared clonotypes between healthy human individuals. TCRdb's copy holds only in-frame clones and misses some; the assay was immunoSEQ multiplex PCR. The table shows over a million clones, with approximately 97% occurring only once. In the case of this clone: Its specificity is not known.

Notes on the study in general: Only blood samples were collected, and tissue repertoires likely differ.

Trimming cost V 5 bases and J 3 bases; bases outside gene matches: 14. The length of the CDR3 is 18 residues. Per germline, CDR1 PRHDT and CDR2 FYEKMQ (reference sequence). This clonotype originated in a man aged 25 to 40 in good health. J is TRBJ2-1 and V is TRBV13, with 9 positions matching TRBD2. The source material was naive CD4+ T cells sorted from blood. Indicated subset: CD45RA+ positively selected. DNA of the CDR3: TGTGCCAGCAGCCTTACAGGCTCTAGCGGGACTTTCTACAATGAGCAGTTCTTC. Protein: CASSLTGSSGTFYNEQFF.